This T cell receptor (beta chain) was captured in a study of regulatory T cells in long-lasting Graves disease. Trimming took 3 bases from V and 10 from J; bases not matched to a gene: 9. Germline V gene sequence: CDR1 MNHEY, CDR2 SMNVEV (reference sequence). The CDR3 has 14 residues. Time point defined: newly diagnosed GD, antithyroid drugs for less than 3 months. There was RNA extracted from PBMCs, and the TCR library was made from it. Library construction for TCR beta used iRepertoire HTBI primers and Arm-PCR of CDR3 regions. TCRdb recomputed calls from the multiplex PCR reads with MiXCR, one row per CDR3 protein. The data contain a few hundred thousand distinct CDR3 sequences, 15% to 20% of them singletons. The same data also contributed to another study, on T cells in Graves' hyperthyroidism and ophthalmopathy.

The receptor's source is a woman aged 18-29 years with Graves disease. The input for sequencing was peripheral blood mononuclear cells (PBMCs), taken at new diagnosis, from a patient treated with antithyroid drugs. This chain connects TRBV27 to TRBJ2-3; TRBD2 agrees at 8 bases. CDR3 amino acids: CASSLRAGEGAQYF. CDR3 DNA sequence: TGTGCCAGCAGTTTGCGAGCGGGGGAGGGGGCGCAGTATTTT.